This passage covers 32 T cell receptor beta chains from one sample sequenced in a study of CD8 T cells in Susac syndrome (dated by TCRdb to between 2018 and 2021). The library was generated by the immunoSEQ multiplex PCR assay. RNA was extracted using the RNeasy kit, and about 0.45 to 1 ug of the RNA was reverse transcribed with random hexamers. TCRdb reanalyzed the raw reads on its own, using fastp at Q25 for trimming and MiXCR for clone calling, and kept in-frame beta chains. CDR3 protein sequences are deduplicated, and each keeps its most common genes and DNA. For this sample there are around 71,000 distinct CDR3 sequences; around 93% appear just once. The ten largest clones capture 0.15% of the sample. The sample comprised CD4+ T cells from PBMCs. The receptor source for this set is a human donor with Susac syndrome.

The J gene is TRBJ1-5, the V gene TRBV18; 8 bases fit TRBD1. CDR3 length equals 15 residues. With 2 bases clipped from V and 6 bases from J, the junction kept 6 bases outside the gene matches. Germline V lookup: CDR1 KGHSH, CDR2 LQKENI. This CDR3 is CASSPGTGGSQPQHF. As DNA, the CDR3 is TGTGCCAGCTCACCAGGGACAGGCGGGAGTCAGCCCCAGCATTTT.

The gene calls are TRBV20-1 and TRBJ2-3; the D gene is possibly TRBD1 (5 bases). The CDR3 length is 14 residues. CDR1 is DFQATT and CDR2 is SNEGSKA in the germline V gene (reference sequence). With 3 bases removed from V and 11 bases from J, the gap between germline ends came to 21 bases. The CDR3 sequence: CSARELTSGREQYF. DNA of the CDR3: TGCAGTGCTAGGGAATTGACGAGTGGCAGGGAGCAGTATTTT.

The chain joins TRBV5-4 to TRBJ2-5; D is tentatively TRBD1 or TRBD2 (5 bases each). CDR1 SGHNT and CDR2 YYREEE come from the germline V gene (reference sequence). V lost 1 base and J lost 5, with 15 bases in between. The CDR3 has 15 amino acids. This CDR3 reads CASSLRQGVVETQYF. The CDR3 DNA reads TGTGCCAGCAGCTTGAGGCAGGGAGTGGTGGAGACCCAGTACTTC.

This chain links TRBV3-1 with TRBJ2-5; tentatively, D is TRBD2 (5 bases). The CDR3 is made up of 14 amino acids. In germline, CDR1 is LGHDT, CDR2 YNNKEL (reference sequence). The ends were cut back, 0 bases at V and 7 bases at J, with 12 bases in the middle. CDR3 amino acids: CASSQDPGKGTQYF. The CDR3 nucleotides read TGTGCCAGCAGCCAAGATCCGGGAAAGGGGACCCAGTACTTC.

The V gene is TRBV20-1, the J gene TRBJ2-7, with D maybe TRBD1 (6 bases). V was trimmed by 4 bases and J by 2 bases, leaving 12 bases between them. Germline lookup yields CDR1 DFQATT and CDR2 SNEGSKA (reference sequence). This CDR3 is 13 amino acids long. Here the CDR3 DNA reads TGCAGTGCTAAGGACAGTCAAACCTACGAGCAGTACTTC. Translation gives CSAKDSQTYEQYF.

V usage is TRBV6-6 and J usage is TRBJ1-1; D is uncertain. Between the trimmed V and J ends, which lost 3 bases and 4 bases, there was a span of 9 bases. From germline, CDR1 is MNHNY and CDR2 SVGAGI (reference sequence). There are 13 residues in the CDR3. The CDR3 DNA reads TGTGCCAGCAGTTATGGAGGAGGCACTGAAGCTTTCTTT. Translating gives CASSYGGGTEAFF.

The rearrangement uses TRBV20-1 and TRBJ1-5; 7 bases are shared with TRBD1. The germline V gene encodes CDR1 DFQATT and CDR2 SNEGSKA (reference sequence). The CDR3 consists of 15 residues. V gave up 6 bases and J gave up 7 bases; unmatched junction bases: 15. The CDR3 protein is CSATQTGTSNQPQHF. In DNA, the CDR3 is TGCAGTGCAACCCAGACAGGGACCTCCAACCAGCCCCAGCATTTT.

The CDR3 spells CASSLARDRVRETQYF. The DNA for the CDR3 is TGCGCCAGCAGCTTGGCCAGGGACAGGGTCCGGGAGACCCAGTACTTC. This chain joins TRBV5-1 and TRBJ2-5; 9 bases are a match to TRBD1. The CDR3 loop spans 16 amino acids. The germline gives CDR1 SGHRS, CDR2 YFSETQ. V shed 0 bases and J 5 bases; nucleotides not matched to a gene: 8.

J is TRBJ2-2 and V is TRBV5-1, with a tentative D call TRBD1 (6 bases). The CDR3 extends over 17 amino acids. Germline V gene data show CDR1 as SGHRS and CDR2 as YFSETQ. The V and J ends lost 4 bases and 4 bases respectively, with 20 bases between them. The CDR3: CASSRTFDRSGTGELFF. In nucleotides, the CDR3 is TGCGCCAGCAGCAGAACATTCGACAGGTCGGGCACCGGGGAGCTGTTTTTT.

DNA of the CDR3: TGTGCCTGGAGTCAGGGTAGCGAGCAGTACTTC. This codes for CAWSQGSEQYF. J is TRBJ2-7 and V is TRBV30; D possibly corresponds to TRBD1 (5 bases). Trimming shortened V by 2 bases and J by 6 bases, and 8 bases separated the two germline ends. This CDR3 spans 11 amino acids. The germline CDR1 and CDR2 sequences are GTSNPN and SVGIG (reference sequence).

The chain joins TRBV20-1 to TRBJ2-1; 8 nucleotides line up with TRBD2. Germline assignment: CDR1 DFQATT and CDR2 SNEGSKA (reference sequence). V lost 6 bases to trimming and J lost 5 bases; unmatched junction nucleotides: 18. The CDR3 consists of 17 residues. The CDR3 coding sequence is TGCAGTGCCATGCCCAATCAAGCGGGGGCTATTCACAATGAGCAGTTCTTC. Its translation is CSAMPNQAGAIHNEQFF.

The J gene is TRBJ1-1, the V gene TRBV3-1; 7 positions match TRBD1. From germline, CDR1 is LGHDT and CDR2 YNNKEL (reference sequence). After removal of 5 bases from V and 9 bases from J, the junction contained 9 bases not matched to a gene. The CDR3 contains 13 residues. The CDR3: CASSTIQGLQAFF. CDR3 sequence (DNA): TGTGCCAGCAGCACCATACAGGGGCTCCAAGCTTTCTTT.

The chain recombines TRBV7-2 with TRBJ1-2, with a weak D call TRBD1 (6 bases). The CDR3 has 15 amino acids. V lost 5 bases to trimming and J lost 4 bases, with 17 bases between them. Germline CDR1 is SGHTA and CDR2 is FQGNSA. The CDR3 DNA reads TGTGCCAGCAGCCCCCCGGAGGGGGAAGGCTATGGCTACACCTTC. It yields the protein CASSPPEGEGYGYTF.

The chain couples TRBV10-3 to TRBJ2-5; a possible D gene is TRBD1 (5 bases). Germline CDR1 reads ENHRY; CDR2 reads SYGVKD. The CDR3 has 12 residues. Trimming pared 8 bases from V and 5 bases from J, leaving 12 bases between. The CDR3 region has the DNA TGTGCCATCGGCGCCAGGGCGGAGACCCAGTACTTC. This gives the protein CAIGARAETQYF.

V usage is TRBV28 and J usage is TRBJ1-2; D remains unclear. The V end lost 8 bases, the J end lost 8 bases, and 18 bases lay between the germline ends. CDR1 and CDR2 from the germline V gene are MDHEN and SYDVKM. CDR3 length: 13 residues. In nucleotides, the CDR3 is TGTGCCAGCGCCACCGGTGGGCGGTGGGGCTACACCTTC. Protein product: CASATGGRWGYTF.

The CDR3 is CASRLARTDVETQYF. For the CDR3, the DNA is TGTGCAAGTCGCTTAGCGCGGACGGACGTGGAGACCCAGTACTTC. The chain combines TRBV12-2 with TRBJ2-5. TRBV12-2 is a documented pseudogene. The CDR3 has 15 amino acids.

The chain joins TRBV30 to TRBJ2-7; 7 bases align to TRBD1. The junction had 4 bases not matched to a gene; V was cut back by 5 bases and J by 3 bases. CDR3 length: 12 amino acids. Germline V gene lookup returns CDR1 GTSNPN and CDR2 SVGIG (reference sequence). The CDR3 coding sequence is TGTGCCTGGGGGACAGCCCGCTACGAGCAGTACTTC. Translation: CAWGTARYEQYF.

In DNA form, the CDR3 reads TGTGCCAGCACCAGGGGGGTCCCTGAAGCTTTCTTT. This gives the protein CASTRGVPEAFF. This chain uses TRBV28 with TRBJ1-1, with 7 bases matching TRBD1. Germline CDR1 and CDR2: MDHEN and SYDVKM. CDR3 length: 12 residues. The trim removed 7 bases at V and 6 bases at J, leaving 5 bases unmatched.

The chain uses TRBV18 and TRBJ1-4; D perhaps matches TRBD1 (5 bases). CDR1 KGHSH and CDR2 LQKENI come from the germline V gene. This CDR3 spans 15 amino acids. The ends were cut back, 2 bases at V and 8 bases at J, with 15 bases in the middle. DNA of the CDR3: TGTGCCAGCTCACCAAGACAGACAGAATCGGAAAAACTGTTTTTT. Translation: CASSPRQTESEKLFF. The full variable domain, with the rest looked up from reference TRBV18 and TRBJ1-4, is NAGVMQNPRHLVRRRGQEARLRCSPMKGHSHVYWYRQLPEEGLKFMVYLQKENIIDESGMPKERFSAEFPKEGPSILRIQQVVRGDSAAYFCASSPRQTESEKLFFGSGTQLSVL.

This chain links TRBV6-2 or TRBV6-3 with TRBJ1-1, with a weak D call TRBD1 (5 bases). Trimming stripped 5 bases from V and 1 base from J, with 8 bases between. The length of the CDR3 is 13 residues. Germline lookup yields CDR1 MNHEY and CDR2 SVGEGT. This CDR3 reads CASSQGTNTEAFF. The CDR3 bases are TGTGCCAGCAGTCAGGGTACGAACACTGAAGCTTTCTTT.

The gene calls are TRBV20-1 and TRBJ2-3, with TRBD2 identical over 9 bases. The CDR3 loop spans 14 amino acids. Trimming at V came to 4 bases and at J to 4 bases, leaving 6 bases not matched to a gene. The germline V gene encodes CDR1 DFQATT and CDR2 SNEGSKA (reference sequence). The CDR3 spells CSAKKRTSADTQYF. Here the CDR3 DNA reads TGCAGTGCTAAAAAACGGACTAGCGCAGATACGCAGTATTTT.

The chain combines TRBV20-1 with TRBJ1-2, with a weak D call TRBD1 (5 bases). Germline-derived CDR1 and CDR2 are DFQATT and SNEGSKA (reference sequence). Between the trimmed V and J ends, which lost 3 bases and 0 bases, there was a span of 11 bases. The CDR3 loop spans 14 amino acids. CDR3 in amino acids: CSASEQETNYGYTF. The CDR3 region has the DNA TGCAGTGCTAGTGAACAGGAAACTAACTATGGCTACACCTTC.

The chain couples TRBV6-2 or TRBV6-3 to TRBJ2-3, with 10 bases matching TRBD2. The CDR3 has 14 amino acids. Germline assignment: CDR1 MNHEY and CDR2 SVGEGT. With V trimmed by 7 bases and J by 5 bases, 6 bases remained unmatched. Here the CDR3 DNA reads TGTGCCAGCACCTCTAGCGGGGGCAAAGATACGCAGTATTTT. This sequence encodes CASTSSGGKDTQYF.

The chain recombines TRBV28 with TRBJ2-2; D possibly corresponds to TRBD1 (6 bases). CDR1 MDHEN and CDR2 SYDVKM come from the germline V gene. V lost 4 bases, J lost 4 bases, and 16 bases lay in between. The CDR3 contains 16 residues. In DNA, the CDR3 is TGTGCCAGCAGTTGGTCGGGCAGGGGTGGCACCGGGGAGCTGTTTTTT. It is translated as CASSWSGRGGTGELFF.

This rearrangement joins TRBV30 to TRBJ2-3; D may be TRBD1 (5 bases). This CDR3 region has 15 residues. Germline V gene lookup returns CDR1 GTSNPN and CDR2 SVGIG (reference sequence). V was cut by 3 bases and J by 2 bases, with 15 bases left in between. The CDR3 here is CAWSQGLTATDTQYF. The CDR3 region has the DNA TGTGCCTGGAGCCAGGGCCTTACCGCCACAGATACGCAGTATTTT. The whole variable domain, remainder taken from reference TRBV30 and TRBJ2-3, is SQTIHQWPATLVQPVGSPLSLECTVEGTSNPNLYWYRQAAGRGLQLLFYSVGIGQISSEVPQNLSASRPQDRQFILSSKKLLLSDSGFYLCAWSQGLTATDTQYFGPGTRLTVL.

The J gene is TRBJ2-4, the V gene TRBV5-1; D is ambiguous. V was trimmed by 9 bases and J by 5 bases, leaving 0 bases between them. The CDR3 spans 8 residues. Germline CDR1 reads SGHRS; CDR2 reads YFSETQ. The CDR3 protein is CAKNIQYF. The CDR3 coding sequence is TGCGCCAAAAACATTCAGTACTTC.

The chain uses TRBV11-2 and TRBJ2-3; 8 bases match TRBD2. Germline-derived CDR1 and CDR2 are SGHAT and FQNNGV. Trimming took 8 bases from V and 4 from J; bases not matched to a gene: 11. This CDR3 has 15 amino acids. The CDR3 DNA reads as TGTGCCAGCGGACAGACGGGGGGGCGAGCAGATACGCAGTATTTT. Its protein is CASGQTGGRADTQYF.

The rearrangement joins TRBV29-1 to TRBJ1-2; TRBD1 matches 7 bases. Germline V gives CDR1 SQVTM, CDR2 ANQGSEA. Trimming took 3 bases from V and 5 from J; bases not matched to a gene: 6. There are 13 residues in the CDR3. The CDR3 DNA reads TGCAGCGTTGACAGGGGGACCTTATATGGCTACACCTTC. Translating gives CSVDRGTLYGYTF.

The chain recombines TRBV12-5 with TRBJ1-2; no firm D call. This CDR3 spans 12 amino acids. V was clipped by 5 bases and J by 3 bases, with 7 bases between them. Germline CDR1 reads LGHNT; CDR2 reads FRNRAP. The CDR3 spells CASGQDYYGYTF. As DNA, the CDR3 is TGTGCTAGTGGTCAGGATTACTATGGCTACACCTTC. Looking up the rest from reference TRBV12-5 and TRBJ1-2 gives the full variable domain: DARVTQTPRHKVTEMGQEVTMRCQPILGHNTVFWYRQTMMQGLELLAYFRNRAPLDDSGMPKDRFSAEMPDATLATLKIQPSEPRDSAVYFCASGQDYYGYTFGSGTRLTVV.

The chain employs TRBV20-1 and TRBJ1-2, with no clear D. The CDR3 is 11 amino acids. Trimming left V 6 bases short and J 4 bases short, with 9 bases between. In germline, CDR1 is DFQATT, CDR2 SNEGSKA (reference sequence). This chain's CDR3 is CSAGSVYGYTF. CDR3 DNA sequence: TGCAGTGCCGGTAGCGTCTATGGCTACACCTTC.

This rearrangement joins TRBV12-3 or TRBV12-4 to TRBJ2-7; TRBD1 might be the D (9 bases). V was pared by 7 bases and J by 2 bases, with 21 bases between. The CDR3 runs 16 residues. The CDR3 DNA reads as TGTGCCAGCACCCTTAGCGGGACAGGGATTCCCTACGAGCAGTACTTC. Protein: CASTLSGTGIPYEQYF.

This chain connects TRBV19 to TRBJ1-6, with no clear D. The V end lost 4 bases, the J end lost 7 bases, and 14 bases lay between the germline ends. CDR1 is LNHDA, CDR2 SQIVND, per germline (reference sequence). The CDR3 has 15 amino acids. The CDR3 DNA is TGTGCCAGTAGTAATTCCCGGGGAAAGAATTCACCCCTCCACTTT. Protein sequence: CASSNSRGKNSPLHF.